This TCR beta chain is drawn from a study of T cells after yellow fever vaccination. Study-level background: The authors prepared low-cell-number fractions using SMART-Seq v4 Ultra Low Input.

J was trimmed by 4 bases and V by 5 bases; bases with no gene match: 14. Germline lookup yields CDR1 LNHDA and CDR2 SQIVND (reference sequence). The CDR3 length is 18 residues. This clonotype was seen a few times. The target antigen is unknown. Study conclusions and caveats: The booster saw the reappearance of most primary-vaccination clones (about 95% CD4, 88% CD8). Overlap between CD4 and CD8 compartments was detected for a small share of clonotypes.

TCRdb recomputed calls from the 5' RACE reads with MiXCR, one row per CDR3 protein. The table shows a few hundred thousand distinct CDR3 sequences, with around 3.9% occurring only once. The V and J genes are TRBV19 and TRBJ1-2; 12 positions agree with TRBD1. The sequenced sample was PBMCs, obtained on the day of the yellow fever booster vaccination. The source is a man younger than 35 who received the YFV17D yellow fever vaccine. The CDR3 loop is CASSGTAGTGGFIYGYTF. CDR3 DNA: TGTGCCAGTAGTGGCACTGCCGGGACAGGGGGCTTCATCTATGGCTACACCTTC.